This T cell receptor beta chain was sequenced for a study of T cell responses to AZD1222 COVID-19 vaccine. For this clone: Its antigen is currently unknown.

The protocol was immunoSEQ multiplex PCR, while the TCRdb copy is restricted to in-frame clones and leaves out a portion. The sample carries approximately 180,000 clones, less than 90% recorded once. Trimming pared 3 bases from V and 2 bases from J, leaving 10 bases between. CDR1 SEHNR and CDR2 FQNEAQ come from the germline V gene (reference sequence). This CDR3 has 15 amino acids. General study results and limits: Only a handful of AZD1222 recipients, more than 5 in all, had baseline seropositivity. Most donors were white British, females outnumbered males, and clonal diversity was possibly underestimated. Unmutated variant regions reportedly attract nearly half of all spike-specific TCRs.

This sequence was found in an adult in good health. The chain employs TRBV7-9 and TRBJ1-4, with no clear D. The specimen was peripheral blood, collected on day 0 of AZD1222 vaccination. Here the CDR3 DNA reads TGTGCCAGCAGCTTGAGTGGGCAGACTAATGAAAAACTGTTTTTT. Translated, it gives CASSLSGQTNEKLFF.